A single sample is the source of the 22 T cell receptor beta chains below, sequenced in a study of cytomegalovirus exposure and HLA in healthy donors. The PCR was carried out with 60 Vbeta primers and 13 Jbeta primers. Profiling relied on immunoSEQ multiplex PCR, and the TCRdb table lists in-frame clones only, not all of them. The sample records about 120,000 clones, around 85% being singletons. Sequencing input: PBMCs. These receptors were taken from a man between 18 and 29 years old in good health and CMV-seropositive.

The rearrangement uses TRBV6-6 and TRBJ2-6, with 7 bases matching TRBD1. The CDR3 consists of 16 residues. CDR1 is MNHNY, CDR2 SVGAGI, per germline (reference sequence). The trim removed 6 bases at V and 0 bases at J, leaving 5 bases unmatched. DNA of the CDR3: TGTGCCAGCAGCCTGGGACAGTTCTCTGGGGCCAACGTCCTGACTTTC. This translates into CASSLGQFSGANVLTF.

This chain uses TRBV7-2 with TRBJ2-5; D ambiguous. The CDR3 contains 14 residues. Germline CDR1 reads SGHTA; CDR2 reads FQGNSA. The V gene lost 8 bases and the J gene lost 0 bases, with 13 bases spanning the gap. In nucleotides, the CDR3 is TGTGCCAGCTCCTCACTCGACAACCAAGAGACCCAGTACTTC. Encoded protein: CASSSLDNQETQYF.

The chain recombines TRBV30 with TRBJ1-4; perhaps TRBD1 as D (6 bases). The V gene lost 4 bases and the J gene lost 7 bases, with 10 bases spanning the gap. The CDR3 runs 12 residues. In germline, CDR1 is GTSNPN, CDR2 SVGIG (reference sequence). The CDR3, as DNA: TGTGCCTGGAACAGGGATTTTGAAAAACTGTTTTTT. It codes for CAWNRDFEKLFF.

The gene calls are TRBV27 and TRBJ1-6; D unclear. Between the trimmed V and J ends, which lost 2 bases and 6 bases, there was a span of 11 bases. This CDR3 spans 15 amino acids. Per germline, CDR1 MNHEY and CDR2 SMNVEV (reference sequence). CDR3 residues: CASSLEQSLNSPLHF. Written as DNA, the CDR3 is TGTGCCAGCAGTTTAGAACAGAGCCTTAATTCACCCCTCCACTTT.

The chain is built from TRBV25-1 and TRBJ2-3; D gene ambiguous. The CDR3 consists of 12 residues. CDR1 and CDR2 from the germline V gene are MGHDK and SYGVNS. Trimming took 6 bases from V and 4 from J, leaving 8 bases between them. The CDR3 sequence is CASSPYPDTQYF. CDR3 in DNA: TGTGCCAGCAGCCCCTATCCAGATACGCAGTATTTT. The whole variable domain, filled in from reference TRBV25-1 and TRBJ2-3, reads EADIYQTPRYLVIGTGKKITLECSQTMGHDKMYWYQQDPGMELHLIHYSYGVNSTEKGDLSSESTVSRIRTEHFPLTLESARPSHTSQYLCASSPYPDTQYFGPGTRLTVL.

The V and J genes are TRBV5-1 and TRBJ2-3; 11 positions agree with TRBD2. The CDR3 is 17 residues long. Germline V gene sequence: CDR1 SGHRS, CDR2 YFSETQ. V lost 4 bases to trimming and J lost 0 bases; unmatched junction nucleotides: 7. Written as DNA, the CDR3 is TGCGCCAGCAGCAGGGGGACTAGCGGCTATAGCACAGATACGCAGTATTTT. Protein sequence: CASSRGTSGYSTDTQYF.

This clone was observed once. This chain links TRBV5-1 with TRBJ2-3, with D unresolved. Germline V gene data show CDR1 as SGHRS and CDR2 as YFSETQ. Trimming removed 3 bases from V and 6 bases from J, with 8 bases in between. The CDR3 runs to 12 residues. The CDR3 sequence is CASSYEEDTQYF. In DNA, the CDR3 is TGCGCCAGCAGCTACGAGGAGGATACGCAGTATTTT. Filled out from reference TRBV5-1 and TRBJ2-3, the complete variable domain reads KAGVTQTPRYLIKTRGQQVTLSCSPISGHRSVSWYQQTPGQGLQFLFEYFSETQRNKGNFPGRFSGRQFSNSRSEMNVSTLELGDSALYLCASSYEEDTQYFGPGTRLTVL.

The chain has TRBV10-2 and TRBJ2-7; 8 positions match TRBD2. Germline CDR1 WSHSY, CDR2 SAAADI. V dropped 3 bases and J dropped 6; count of bases not matched to a gene: 13. The CDR3 spans 16 residues. The CDR3 nucleotides read TGCGCCAGCAGTGAATGGCCGGGACTAGTTGGCGGCGAGCAGTACTTC. Protein product: CASSEWPGLVGGEQYF.

The CDR3 nucleotides read TGCAGCGTTCAATCAGACAGGGGAATAACCTACGAGCAGTACTTC. Amino acid sequence: CSVQSDRGITYEQYF. The chain employs TRBV29-1 and TRBJ2-7; 8 bases align to TRBD1. Per germline, CDR1 SQVTM and CDR2 ANQGSEA. This CDR3 has 15 residues. The J segment lost 2 bases and the V segment lost 5 bases, leaving 11 bases of the junction unmatched.

The rearrangement uses TRBV5-1 and TRBJ2-1, with a tentative D call TRBD1 (7 bases). Trimming removed 0 bases at V and 3 bases at J, with 10 bases between. The V gene's germline CDR1 is SGHRS and CDR2 YFSETQ. The CDR3 spans 15 residues. The CDR3 sequence is CASSLAGGLYNEQFF. The DNA of the CDR3 is TGCGCCAGCAGCTTGGCAGGGGGGCTCTACAATGAGCAGTTCTTC.

This chain uses TRBV12-5 with TRBJ2-7; 14 bases map to TRBD2. The trim removed 7 bases at V and 3 bases at J, leaving 5 bases unmatched. Looked up from germline, CDR1 is LGHNT and CDR2 is FRNRAP. This CDR3 spans 15 amino acids. Here the CDR3 reads CASARGTSGSYEQYF. CDR3 nucleotides: TGTGCTAGTGCCCGAGGGACTAGCGGGAGCTACGAGCAGTACTTC.

This clone has a handful of counts. Other DNA sequences from this sample encode an identical CDR3 as well. The V gene is TRBV19, the J gene TRBJ2-3, with 9 positions matching TRBD1. J was trimmed by 0 bases and V by 5 bases; bases with no gene match: 6. This CDR3 has 16 amino acids. Germline V lookup: CDR1 LNHDA, CDR2 SQIVND (reference sequence). CDR3 DNA: TGTGCCAGTAGTTATGGACAGGGGACTAGCACAGATACGCAGTATTTT. This encodes CASSYGQGTSTDTQYF.

The chain carries TRBV13 and TRBJ2-5; 7 nucleotides agree with TRBD1. The J call is doubtful: the DNA matches TRBJ2-7 better. The CDR3 is 18 amino acids. Germline V CDR1 and CDR2: PRHDT, FYEKMQ (reference sequence). The CDR3 sequence: CASSLGGTVTSRAYEQYF. The CDR3 coding sequence is TGTGCCAGCAGCTTAGGCGGGACAGTAACCTCTCGAGCCTACGAGCAGTACTTC.

CDR3 amino acids: CASSFGRGTETYEQYF. The DNA for the CDR3 is TGTGCCAGCAGTTTCGGACGGGGGACAGAAACCTACGAGCAGTACTTC. This chain joins TRBV27 and TRBJ2-7; maybe TRBD1 (7 bases). V shed 3 bases and J shed 2 bases, with 17 bases lying between them. Germline V gives CDR1 MNHEY, CDR2 SMNVEV (reference sequence). This CDR3 contains 16 residues.

V gene TRBV6-5 combines with J gene TRBJ1-3; D is uncertain. Germline assignment: CDR1 MNHEY and CDR2 SVGAGI. Trimming pared 2 bases from V and 3 bases from J, leaving 5 bases between. The CDR3 extends over 13 amino acids. The CDR3 nucleotides are TGTGCCAGCAGTTACGCAGATGGAAACACCATATATTTT. Protein: CASSYADGNTIYF.

The chain uses TRBV18 and TRBJ2-1, with 7 positions matching TRBD1. J was trimmed by 6 bases and V by 5 bases; bases with no gene match: 7. The CDR3 is made up of 14 amino acids. CDR1 is KGHSH, CDR2 LQKENI, per germline. The chain's CDR3 is CASSYDRDTNEQFF. The CDR3 nucleotides read TGTGCCAGCTCATACGACAGGGACACCAATGAGCAGTTCTTC.

The J gene is TRBJ1-2, the V gene TRBV5-1, with 11 bases fitting TRBD1. Trimming took 3 bases from V and 7 from J; bases not matched to a gene: 5. From germline, CDR1 is SGHRS and CDR2 YFSETQ. The CDR3 consists of 14 residues. The CDR3 loop reads CASSSDRGQSGYTF. The CDR3 bases are TGCGCCAGCAGCTCGGACAGGGGGCAGAGTGGCTACACCTTC.

Details on this clone: One end of the junction does not line up with germline, which may come from a read error. The CDR3 loop is CSSSPNRGGTNEKLFF. In DNA form, the CDR3 reads TGTTCCAGCAGCCCTAACCGGGGGGGAACTAATGAAAAACTGTTTTTT. The V and J genes are TRBV7-9 and TRBJ1-4; the D gene is possibly TRBD1 (5 bases). The CDR3 sequence is 16 residues long. CDR1 is SEHNR and CDR2 is FQNEAQ in the germline V gene (reference sequence). Based on the CDR3 plus reference TRBV7-9 and TRBJ1-4, the full variable domain is DTGVSQNPRHKITKRGQNVTFRCDPISEHNRLYWYRQTLGQGPEFLTYFQNEAQLEKSRLLSDRFSAERPKGSFSTLEIQRTEQGDSAMYLCSSSPNRGGTNEKLFFGSGTQLSVL.

This chain uses TRBV4-2 with TRBJ2-1; 8 bases are a match to TRBD2. CDR3 size: 16 residues. Germline CDR1 reads LGHNA; CDR2 reads YNFKEQ. The ends lost 0 bases at V and 5 bases at J; junction bases unmatched: 6. CDR3 loop: CASSQEGTRGDNEQFF. CDR3 DNA sequence: TGTGCCAGCAGCCAAGAGGGGACTAGAGGGGACAATGAGCAGTTCTTC.

This clone turned up a few times. The chain carries TRBV14 and TRBJ2-6, with a tentative D call TRBD2 (5 bases). Trimming removed 3 bases from V and 0 bases from J, with 6 bases in between. Germline-derived CDR1 and CDR2 are SGHDN and FVKESK. The CDR3 is 15 residues long. The CDR3 DNA follows: TGTGCCAGCAGCCAGGGGAGCTCTGGGGCCAACGTCCTGACTTTC. Protein product: CASSQGSSGANVLTF. The entire variable domain, with the rest obtained from reference TRBV14 and TRBJ2-6, is as follows: EAGVTQFPSHSVIEKGQTVTLRCDPISGHDNLYWYRRVMGKEIKFLLHFVKESKQDESGMPNNRFLAERTGGTYSTLKVQPAELEDSGVYFCASSQGSSGANVLTFGAGSRLTVL.

This chain connects TRBV12-5 to TRBJ2-5; D possibly corresponds to TRBD1 (7 bases). The CDR3 is 17 amino acids. V lost 0 bases and J 2 bases, leaving 16 bases between the germline ends. Germline CDR1 and CDR2: LGHNT and FRNRAP. CDR3 amino acids: CASGLVLQGGKQETQYF. The CDR3 region has the DNA TGTGCTAGTGGTTTGGTACTTCAGGGGGGTAAACAAGAGACCCAGTACTTC.

This clone was detected once. In DNA, the CDR3 is TGCGCCAGCAGTGATATAGGGTTCAGGGCTGAAGGAATGGGAGGTGGCTACACCTTC. It codes for CASSDIGFRAEGMGGGYTF. V and J are TRBV10-2 and TRBJ1-2, with D possibly matching TRBD1 (5 bases). The CDR3 runs 19 residues. The V and J ends lost 3 bases and 7 bases respectively, with 30 bases between them. Germline V gene sequence: CDR1 WSHSY, CDR2 SAAADI.